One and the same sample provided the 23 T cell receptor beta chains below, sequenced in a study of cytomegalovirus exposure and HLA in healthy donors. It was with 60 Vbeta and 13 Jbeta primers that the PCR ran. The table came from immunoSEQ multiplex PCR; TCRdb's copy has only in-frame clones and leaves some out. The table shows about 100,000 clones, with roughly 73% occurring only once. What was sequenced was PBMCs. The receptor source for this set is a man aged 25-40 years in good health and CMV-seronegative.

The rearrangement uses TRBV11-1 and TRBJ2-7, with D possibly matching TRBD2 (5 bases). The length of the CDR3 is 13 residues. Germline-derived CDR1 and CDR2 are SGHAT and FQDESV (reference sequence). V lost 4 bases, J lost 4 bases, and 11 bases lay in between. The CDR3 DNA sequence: TGTGCCAGCAGCTGGGAACTAGGGTACGAGCAGTACTTC. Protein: CASSWELGYEQYF.

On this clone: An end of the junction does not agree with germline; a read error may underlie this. The CDR3 region is CSSSLAEQGSYEQYF. CDR3 nucleotides: TGTTCCAGCAGCTTAGCGGAGCAGGGTTCCTACGAGCAGTACTTC. The chain joins TRBV7-9 to TRBJ2-7; weak D call: TRBD2 (6 bases). Per the germline V gene, CDR1 is SEHNR and CDR2 is FQNEAQ (reference sequence). CDR3 size: 15 residues.

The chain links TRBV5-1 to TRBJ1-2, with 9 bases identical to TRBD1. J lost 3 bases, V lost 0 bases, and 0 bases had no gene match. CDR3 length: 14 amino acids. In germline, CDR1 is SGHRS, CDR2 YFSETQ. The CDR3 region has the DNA TGCGCCAGCAGCTTGGGGGACAGGGACTATGGCTACACCTTC. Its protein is CASSLGDRDYGYTF.

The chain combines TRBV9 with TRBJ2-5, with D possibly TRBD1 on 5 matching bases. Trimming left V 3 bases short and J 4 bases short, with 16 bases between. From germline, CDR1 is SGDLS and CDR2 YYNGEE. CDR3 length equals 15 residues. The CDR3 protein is CASSGGDQGLETQYF. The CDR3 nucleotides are TGTGCCAGCAGCGGAGGCGATCAGGGCTTAGAGACCCAGTACTTC.

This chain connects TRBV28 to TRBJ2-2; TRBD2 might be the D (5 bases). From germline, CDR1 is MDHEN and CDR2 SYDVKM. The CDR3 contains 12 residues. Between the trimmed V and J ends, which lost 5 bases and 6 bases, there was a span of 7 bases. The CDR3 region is CASSRRPGELFF. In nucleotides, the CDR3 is TGTGCCAGCAGTCGGAGGCCCGGGGAGCTGTTTTTT.

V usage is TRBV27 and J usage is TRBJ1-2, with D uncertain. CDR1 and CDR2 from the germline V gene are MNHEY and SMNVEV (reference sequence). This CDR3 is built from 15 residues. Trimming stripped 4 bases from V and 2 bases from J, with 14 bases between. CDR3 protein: CASSSHGRMNYGYTF. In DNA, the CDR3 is TGTGCCAGCAGTTCCCACGGCAGGATGAACTATGGCTACACCTTC.

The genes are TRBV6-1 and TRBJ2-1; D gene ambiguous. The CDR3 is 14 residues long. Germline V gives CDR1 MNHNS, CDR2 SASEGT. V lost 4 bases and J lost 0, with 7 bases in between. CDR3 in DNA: TGTGCCAGCAGTGCTATGAGCTCCTACAATGAGCAGTTCTTC. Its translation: CASSAMSSYNEQFF.

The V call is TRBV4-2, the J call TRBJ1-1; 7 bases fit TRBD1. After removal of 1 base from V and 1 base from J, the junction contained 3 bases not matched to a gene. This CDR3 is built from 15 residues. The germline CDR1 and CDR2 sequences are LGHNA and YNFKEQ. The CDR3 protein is CASSQVDRENTEAFF. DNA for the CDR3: TGTGCCAGCAGCCAAGTCGACAGGGAGAACACTGAAGCTTTCTTT.

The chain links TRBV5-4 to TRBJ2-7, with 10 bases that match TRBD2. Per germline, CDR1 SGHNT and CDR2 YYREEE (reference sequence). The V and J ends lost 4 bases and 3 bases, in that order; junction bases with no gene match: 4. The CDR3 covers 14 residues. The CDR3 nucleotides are TGTGCCAGCAGCACCACTAGCGGGGTCTACGAGCAGTACTTC. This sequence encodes CASSTTSGVYEQYF.

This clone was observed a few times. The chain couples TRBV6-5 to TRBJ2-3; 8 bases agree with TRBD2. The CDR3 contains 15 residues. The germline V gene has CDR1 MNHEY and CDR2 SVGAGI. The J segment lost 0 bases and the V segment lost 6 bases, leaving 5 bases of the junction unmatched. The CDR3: CASSLAGLSTDTQYF. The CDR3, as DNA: TGTGCCAGCAGCTTAGCGGGACTCAGCACAGATACGCAGTATTTT.

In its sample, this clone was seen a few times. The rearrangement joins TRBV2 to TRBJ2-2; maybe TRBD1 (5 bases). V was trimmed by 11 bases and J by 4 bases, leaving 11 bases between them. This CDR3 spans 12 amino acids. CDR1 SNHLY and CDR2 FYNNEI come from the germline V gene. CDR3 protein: CAGALLTGELFF. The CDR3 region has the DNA TGTGCCGGGGCCCTACTCACCGGGGAGCTGTTTTTT.

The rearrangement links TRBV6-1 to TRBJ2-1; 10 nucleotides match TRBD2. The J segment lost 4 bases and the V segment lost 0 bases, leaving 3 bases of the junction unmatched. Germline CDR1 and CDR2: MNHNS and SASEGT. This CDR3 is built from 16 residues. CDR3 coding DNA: TGTGCCAGCAGTGAAGCTAGGACTAGCGGTTACAATGAGCAGTTCTTC. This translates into CASSEARTSGYNEQFF.

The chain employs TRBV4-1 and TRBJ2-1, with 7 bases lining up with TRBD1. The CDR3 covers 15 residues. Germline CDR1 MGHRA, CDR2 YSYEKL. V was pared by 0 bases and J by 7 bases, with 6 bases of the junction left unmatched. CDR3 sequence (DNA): TGCGCCAGCAGCCAAGAAAGGACAGGTATAAATGAGCAGTTCTTC. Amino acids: CASSQERTGINEQFF.

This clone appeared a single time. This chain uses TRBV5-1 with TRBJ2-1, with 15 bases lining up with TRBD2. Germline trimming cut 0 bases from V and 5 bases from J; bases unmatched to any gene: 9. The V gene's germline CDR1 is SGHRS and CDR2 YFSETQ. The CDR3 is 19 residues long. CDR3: CASSLVGLAGGPGNNEQFF. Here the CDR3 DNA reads TGCGCCAGCAGCTTGGTTGGACTAGCGGGAGGGCCAGGCAACAATGAGCAGTTCTTC.

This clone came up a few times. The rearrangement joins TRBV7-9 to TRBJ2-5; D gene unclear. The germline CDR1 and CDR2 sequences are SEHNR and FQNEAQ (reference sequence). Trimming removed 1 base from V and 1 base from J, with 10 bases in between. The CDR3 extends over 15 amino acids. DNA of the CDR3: TGTGCCAGCAGCTTAGGACTTGGCGTCCAAGAGACCCAGTACTTC. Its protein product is CASSLGLGVQETQYF.

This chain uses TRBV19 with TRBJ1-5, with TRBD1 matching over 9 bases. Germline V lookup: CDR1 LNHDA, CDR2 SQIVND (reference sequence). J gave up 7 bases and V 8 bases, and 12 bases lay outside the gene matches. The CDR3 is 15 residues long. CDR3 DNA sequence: TGTGCCAGTGTTCCGGGACAGGGTACGAGACAGCCCCAGCATTTT. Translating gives CASVPGQGTRQPQHF.

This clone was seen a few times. The CDR3 region has the DNA TGCGCCAGCAGCTTTACGACAGGGCTTGAAGCTTTCTTT. The encoded protein is CASSFTTGLEAFF. The chain combines TRBV5-1 with TRBJ1-1; 7 bases fit TRBD1. In germline, CDR1 is SGHRS, CDR2 YFSETQ. Trimming at V came to 2 bases and at J to 7 bases, leaving 5 bases not matched to a gene. CDR3 length equals 13 residues.

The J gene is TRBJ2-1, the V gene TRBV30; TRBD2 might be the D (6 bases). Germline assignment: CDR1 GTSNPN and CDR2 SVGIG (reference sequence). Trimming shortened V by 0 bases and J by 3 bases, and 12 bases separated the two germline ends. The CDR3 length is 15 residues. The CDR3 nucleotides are TGTGCCTGGAGTGTTGGAGGGAGTTACTACAATGAGCAGTTCTTC. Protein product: CAWSVGGSYYNEQFF.

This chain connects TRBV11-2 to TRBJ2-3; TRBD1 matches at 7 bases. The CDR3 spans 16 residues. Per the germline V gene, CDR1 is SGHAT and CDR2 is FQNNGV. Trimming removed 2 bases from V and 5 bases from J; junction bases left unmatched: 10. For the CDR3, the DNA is TGTGCCAGCAGCTTATCCCGACAGGGTATAGGAGATACGCAGTATTTT. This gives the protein CASSLSRQGIGDTQYF.

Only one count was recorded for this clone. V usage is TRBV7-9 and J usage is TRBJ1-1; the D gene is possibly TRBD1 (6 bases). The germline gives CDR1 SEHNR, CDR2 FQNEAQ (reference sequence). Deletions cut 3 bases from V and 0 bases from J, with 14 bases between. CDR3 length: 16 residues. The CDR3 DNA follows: TGTGCCAGCAGCTTGGGGGGGGCCCATATGAACACTGAAGCTTTCTTT. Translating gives CASSLGGAHMNTEAFF.

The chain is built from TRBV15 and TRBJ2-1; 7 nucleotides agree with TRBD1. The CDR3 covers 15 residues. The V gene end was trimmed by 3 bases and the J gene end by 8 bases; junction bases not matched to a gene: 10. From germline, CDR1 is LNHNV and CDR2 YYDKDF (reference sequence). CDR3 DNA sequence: TGTGCCACCAGCAGCAGCAGGGGGACCCCACATGAGCAGTTCTTC. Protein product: CATSSSRGTPHEQFF.

The CDR3 sequence is CASSEAGAYNEQFF. CDR3 in DNA: TGTGCCAGCAGCGAAGCGGGTGCCTACAATGAGCAGTTCTTC. V usage is TRBV9 and J usage is TRBJ2-1, with D possibly TRBD2 on 6 matching bases. Germline-derived CDR1 and CDR2 are SGDLS and YYNGEE. Trimming stripped 3 bases from V and 2 bases from J, with 9 bases between. This CDR3 comprises 14 residues.

The chain's CDR3 is CASRAGLAGSYEQYF. The CDR3 nucleotides read TGTGCCAGCAGGGCGGGACTAGCGGGATCCTACGAGCAGTACTTC. The chain carries TRBV6-1 and TRBJ2-5, with 13 bases matching TRBD2. With the DNA end fitting TRBJ2-7 better, the J assignment may be wrong. Germline-derived CDR1 and CDR2 are MNHNS and SASEGT. The CDR3 totals 15 residues.